The 22 T cell receptor beta chains in this list originate from one sample, sequenced in a study of blood T cell repertoires in COVID-19 (TCRdb year 2020). Libraries were prepared through the immunoSEQ multiplex PCR assay. Entries here come from immuneACCESS through TCRdb and include only in-frame sequences with V and J called. Some clones fail to appear in such tables; in the studies checked, an unresolved V gene covers under half of the shortfall, and the cause of the remainder is unknown. This sample comprises under 250,000 clones, around 88% of them detected only once. Clones ranked in the top ten supply approximately 2.9% of the sample. Sequenced sample: peripheral blood. The receptor set was obtained from a man aged 50 to 60 with active or convalescent COVID-19.

V and J are TRBV11-2 and TRBJ2-3; the D is unclear. Per the germline V gene, CDR1 is SGHAT and CDR2 is FQNNGV. This CDR3 has 13 amino acids. The V gene lost 7 bases and the J gene lost 5 bases, with 13 bases spanning the gap. The CDR3 bases are TGTGCCAGCACCCTACAAAGGAGAGATACGCAGTATTTT. This translates into CASTLQRRDTQYF.

This sequence joins TRBV19 and TRBJ2-7, with D unclear. The CDR3 spans 13 residues. Trimming left V 8 bases short and J 0 bases short, with 11 bases between. Per germline, CDR1 LNHDA and CDR2 SQIVND (reference sequence). CDR3 DNA sequence: TGTGCCAGTGGAACACAGAGCTCCTACGAGCAGTACTTC. It specifies CASGTQSSYEQYF.

The chain is built from TRBV29-1 and TRBJ1-2; tentatively, D is TRBD1 (6 bases). Trimming took 1 base from V and 4 from J, leaving 16 bases between them. Germline assignment: CDR1 SQVTM and CDR2 ANQGSEA. The CDR3 is 15 residues long. DNA of the CDR3: TGCAGCGTTGAAGGACAGGCAACCTCTTTCTATGGCTACACCTTC. Translating it yields CSVEGQATSFYGYTF.

The J gene is TRBJ2-7, the V gene TRBV19; 14 bases are shared with TRBD2. This CDR3 region has 16 residues. Germline CDR1 LNHDA, CDR2 SQIVND (reference sequence). Trimming at V came to 7 bases and at J to 2 bases, leaving 7 bases not matched to a gene. DNA for the CDR3: TGTGCCAGTAAAGCGGGACTAGCGGGGGAGACCTACGAGCAGTACTTC. Amino acid sequence: CASKAGLAGETYEQYF. The variable domain in full, completed from reference TRBV19 and TRBJ2-7, reads DGGITQSPKYLFRKEGQNVTLSCEQNLNHDAMYWYRQDPGQGLRLIYYSQIVNDFQKGDIAEGYSVSREKKESFPLTVTSAQKNPTAFYLCASKAGLAGETYEQYFGPGTRLTVT.

The chain carries TRBV4-2 and TRBJ1-1; D may be TRBD1 (5 bases). The V and J ends lost 4 bases and 0 bases respectively, with 6 bases between them. The CDR3 consists of 13 residues. Germline V CDR1 and CDR2: LGHNA, YNFKEQ. CDR3 DNA sequence: TGTGCCAGCAGCCGGGGGGTGAACACTGAAGCTTTCTTT. Its translation: CASSRGVNTEAFF.

The chain recombines TRBV5-1 with TRBJ2-7; 10 positions match TRBD2. Germline CDR1 SGHRS, CDR2 YFSETQ. This CDR3 has 17 residues. V lost 0 bases, J lost 0 bases, and 6 bases stayed unmatched. CDR3 in amino acids: CASSLGPSGGSSYEQYF. Here the CDR3 DNA reads TGCGCCAGCAGCTTGGGGCCTAGCGGGGGTAGCTCCTACGAGCAGTACTTC. The full variable domain, in which reference TRBV5-1 and TRBJ2-7 provide the parts outside the CDR3, is KAGVTQTPRYLIKTRGQQVTLSCSPISGHRSVSWYQQTPGQGLQFLFEYFSETQRNKGNFPGRFSGRQFSNSRSEMNVSTLELGDSALYLCASSLGPSGGSSYEQYFGPGTRLTVT.

This clone has more than one count but fewer than ten. The V call is TRBV5-5, the J call TRBJ1-2, with a tentative D call TRBD1 (6 bases). The length of the CDR3 is 15 residues. Germline CDR1 reads SGHKS; CDR2 reads YYEKEE (reference sequence). The V end lost 2 bases, the J end lost 3 bases, and 14 bases lay between the germline ends. CDR3 loop: CASSLRRAGDYGYTF. CDR3 in DNA: TGTGCCAGCAGCTTAAGAAGGGCAGGGGACTATGGCTACACCTTC.

V usage is TRBV18 and J usage is TRBJ1-1; D is possibly TRBD1 (5 bases). Germline-derived CDR1 and CDR2 are KGHSH and LQKENI. Trimming removed 1 base at V and 4 bases at J, with 7 bases between. The CDR3 is made up of 13 amino acids. CDR3 DNA: TGTGCCAGCTCACCACAGGGGCTCACTGAAGCTTTCTTT. Amino acids: CASSPQGLTEAFF. The full variable domain, with the rest looked up from reference TRBV18 and TRBJ1-1, is NAGVMQNPRHLVRRRGQEARLRCSPMKGHSHVYWYRQLPEEGLKFMVYLQKENIIDESGMPKERFSAEFPKEGPSILRIQQVVRGDSAAYFCASSPQGLTEAFFGQGTRLTVV.

This sequence joins TRBV14 and TRBJ1-6, with D tentatively TRBD1 (6 bases). Germline CDR1 SGHDN, CDR2 FVKESK. Trimming removed 4 bases from V and 10 bases from J, with 17 bases in between. The CDR3 has 15 residues. CDR3 nucleotides: TGTGCCAGCAGCCGGAACACAGGGAACGGCTCACCCCTCCACTTT. Its protein product is CASSRNTGNGSPLHF.

This sequence joins TRBV30 and TRBJ2-7, with 9 positions matching TRBD1. V lost 3 bases and J lost 7; bases outside the gene matches: 7. The germline gives CDR1 GTSNPN, CDR2 SVGIG (reference sequence). The CDR3 is 13 amino acids. CDR3 in DNA: TGTGCCTGGAGCTTACAGGGGGCGGGGGAGCAGTACTTC. Its protein product is CAWSLQGAGEQYF.

This chain links TRBV28 with TRBJ2-5; 9 nucleotides line up with TRBD1. Germline V gene sequence: CDR1 MDHEN, CDR2 SYDVKM. Trimming at V came to 5 bases and at J to 9 bases, leaving 10 bases not matched to a gene. This CDR3 comprises 14 residues. For the CDR3, the DNA is TGTGCCAGCAGTATCCTCGGGACAGGGAAGTCCCAGTACTTC. The encoded protein is CASSILGTGKSQYF.

This CDR3 is CASSHNQARETQYF. The DNA of the CDR3 is TGTGCCAGCAGCCACAATCAGGCCCGGGAGACCCAGTACTTC. The chain uses TRBV3-1 (or the pseudogene TRBV3-2) and TRBJ2-5; D remains ambiguous. The V end was cut by 3 bases, the J end by 5 bases, with 13 bases between. There are 14 residues in the CDR3. Germline V gene sequence: CDR1 LGHDT, CDR2 YNNKEL (reference sequence).

This chain links TRBV6-5 with TRBJ2-7; D gene ambiguous. Trimming stripped 2 bases from V and 0 bases from J, with 14 bases between. There are 16 residues in the CDR3. Looked up from germline, CDR1 is MNHEY and CDR2 is SVGAGI. The CDR3 spells CASSYDRRLSSYEQYF. Written as DNA, the CDR3 is TGTGCCAGCAGTTACGACCGGAGACTTAGCTCCTACGAGCAGTACTTC.

The chain employs TRBV24-1 and TRBJ2-2; D unclear. Per the germline V gene, CDR1 is KGHDR and CDR2 is SFDVKD. The CDR3 is 12 amino acids. V lost 9 bases to trimming and J lost 3 bases, with 7 bases between them. The CDR3 protein is CATSQYTGELFF. The CDR3 nucleotides read TGTGCCACCTCCCAGTACACCGGGGAGCTGTTTTTT.

The chain recombines TRBV18 with TRBJ1-6; 11 nucleotides agree with TRBD1. The CDR3 covers 15 residues. Germline CDR1 and CDR2: KGHSH and LQKENI. V dropped 3 bases and J dropped 8; count of bases not matched to a gene: 3. CDR3 sequence: CASSPGTGGYSPLHF. The CDR3 DNA follows: TGTGCCAGCTCACCTGGGACAGGGGGTTATTCACCCCTCCACTTT.

The J gene is TRBJ2-7, the V gene TRBV28; D perhaps matches TRBD2 (6 bases). Trimming removed 8 bases at V and 2 bases at J, with 16 bases between. This CDR3 is built from 14 residues. CDR1 is MDHEN and CDR2 is SYDVKM in the germline V gene. The CDR3 coding sequence is TGTGCCAGCGCAAAGGGACTCGCCGCCTACGAGCAGTACTTC. Its translation: CASAKGLAAYEQYF.

V usage is TRBV2 and J usage is TRBJ1-4, with D maybe TRBD1 (5 bases). V lost 8 bases, J lost 4 bases, and 11 bases lay in between. Germline CDR1 and CDR2: SNHLY and FYNNEI. CDR3 length equals 13 residues. The CDR3 sequence: CASQDGHNEKLFF. The CDR3 DNA reads as TGTGCCAGCCAGGACGGACATAATGAAAAACTGTTTTTT.

V usage is TRBV2 and J usage is TRBJ1-4; 9 bases map to TRBD1. The CDR3 covers 17 residues. With V trimmed by 7 bases and J by 3 bases, 12 bases remained unmatched. Germline V gene data show CDR1 as SNHLY and CDR2 as FYNNEI. The CDR3 sequence: CASTFDRGIGANEKLFF. The CDR3 coding sequence is TGTGCCAGCACCTTTGACAGGGGGATCGGGGCTAATGAAAAACTGTTTTTT.

CDR3 nucleotides: TGTGCTAGTGGTTATGGGGGCGCAGGATCCTATGGCTACACCTTC. It encodes CASGYGGAGSYGYTF. The rearrangement joins TRBV12-5 to TRBJ1-2; possible D gene TRBD1, 6 bases. Germline CDR1 reads LGHNT; CDR2 reads FRNRAP. The V end was cut by 4 bases, the J end by 4 bases, with 16 bases between. This CDR3 region has 15 residues.

This clone was found a few times. The CDR3 region is CASSAGQGVPGELFF. Here the CDR3 DNA reads TGTGCCAGCAGCGCCGGACAGGGGGTACCCGGGGAGCTGTTTTTT. This rearrangement joins TRBV9 to TRBJ2-2; 10 nucleotides align to TRBD1. CDR3 length equals 15 residues. The germline V gene encodes CDR1 SGDLS and CDR2 YYNGEE. Trimming cost V 3 bases and J 6 bases; bases outside gene matches: 5.

This clone appeared a single time. The rearrangement joins TRBV6-1 to TRBJ2-7; TRBD2 agrees at 10 bases. Germline V gene data show CDR1 as MNHNS and CDR2 as SASEGT. The CDR3 loop spans 16 amino acids. V shed 4 bases, J shed 0 bases, and the junction held 6 bases outside the gene matches. The CDR3 nucleotides are TGTGCCAGCAGTGTACTAGCGGGACTTACCTCCTACGAGCAGTACTTC. This encodes CASSVLAGLTSYEQYF.

J is TRBJ2-7 and V is TRBV6-4; TRBD2 might be the D (7 bases). CDR1 and CDR2 (germline): MRHNA, SNTAGT. CDR3 length: 17 residues. Trimming pared 2 bases from V and 7 bases from J, leaving 24 bases between. CDR3 sequence: CASSDPPRVAGAREQYF. CDR3 sequence (DNA): TGTGCCAGCAGTGACCCCCCCCGTGTGGCGGGGGCCAGGGAGCAGTACTTC.